This TCR beta chain is drawn from a study of blood T cells in healthy people across ages. Study conclusions and caveats: As age increased, TCR beta diversity per million T cells fell in a roughly linear fashion.

The donors, aged about 6 to 100, were healthy Caucasians from Russia. A word on this clonotype: Its matching antigen is unknown.

The CDR3 has 17 residues. Trimming left V 5 bases short and J 2 bases short, with 16 bases between. Through a sample-barcoded 5' primer and a J-beta primer mix, a second PCR was run for roughly 7 to 12 cycles. A 12-random-nucleotide template-switch adaptor tagged each cDNA molecule. TCRdb used MiXCR to reprocess the 5' RACE reads, holding one entry per CDR3 protein. The repertoire holds more than 700,000 distinct CDR3 sequences, with about 53% as singletons. The source of this sequence is a man aged 80 or over in good health. Sequencing input: blood. The chain has TRBV12-3 or TRBV12-4 and TRBJ2-6; tentatively, D is TRBD1 (5 bases). CDR3 sequence: CASSGLGVSTGANVLTF. Here the CDR3 DNA reads TGTGCCAGCAGTGGGCTAGGGGTTTCAACTGGGGCCAACGTCCTGACTTTC.